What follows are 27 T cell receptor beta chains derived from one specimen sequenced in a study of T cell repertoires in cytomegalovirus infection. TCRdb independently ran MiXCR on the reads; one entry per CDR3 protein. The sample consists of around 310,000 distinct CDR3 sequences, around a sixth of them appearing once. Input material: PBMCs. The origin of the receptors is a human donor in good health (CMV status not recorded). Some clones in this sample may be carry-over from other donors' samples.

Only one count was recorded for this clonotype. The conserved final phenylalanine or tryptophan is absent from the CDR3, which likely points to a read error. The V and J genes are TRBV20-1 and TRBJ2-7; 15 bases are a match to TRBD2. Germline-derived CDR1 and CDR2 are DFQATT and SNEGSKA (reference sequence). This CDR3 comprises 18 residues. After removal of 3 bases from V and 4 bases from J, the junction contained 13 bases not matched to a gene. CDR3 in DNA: TGCAGTGCTAGGGCATTCATGGGGACTAGCGGGGGGACATACGAGCAGTACCTC. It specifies CSARAFMGTSGGTYEQYL.

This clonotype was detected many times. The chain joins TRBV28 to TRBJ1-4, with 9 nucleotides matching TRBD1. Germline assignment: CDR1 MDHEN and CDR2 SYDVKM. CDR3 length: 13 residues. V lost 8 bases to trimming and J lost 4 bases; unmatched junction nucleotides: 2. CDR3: CASWTGVNEKLFF. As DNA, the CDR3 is TGTGCCAGCTGGACAGGGGTTAATGAAAAACTGTTTTTT.

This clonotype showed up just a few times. The CDR3, as DNA: TGTGCCAGCAGCCAAGAGGGACAGCATAATTCACCCCTCCACTTT. It translates to CASSQEGQHNSPLHF. The chain is built from TRBV4-2 and TRBJ1-6; TRBD1 matches 7 bases. V lost 0 bases, J lost 5 bases, and 1 base stayed unmatched. Germline CDR1 is LGHNA and CDR2 is YNFKEQ. This CDR3 is built from 15 residues.

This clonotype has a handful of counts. The CDR3 nucleotides are TGTGCCGGGACTCAGGGGGCACGGGGCTACACCTTC. Its protein is CAGTQGARGYTF. The V and J genes are TRBV2 and TRBJ1-2; TRBD1 aligns across 8 bases. The ends lost 11 bases at V and 8 bases at J; junction bases unmatched: 10. This CDR3 region has 12 residues. The germline CDR1 and CDR2 sequences are SNHLY and FYNNEI.

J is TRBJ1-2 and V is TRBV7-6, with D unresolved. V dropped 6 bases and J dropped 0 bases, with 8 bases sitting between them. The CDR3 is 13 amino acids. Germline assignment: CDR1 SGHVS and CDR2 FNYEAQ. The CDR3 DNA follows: TGTGCCAGCAGTAGGTCCCCTAACTATGGCTACACCTTC. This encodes CASSRSPNYGYTF.

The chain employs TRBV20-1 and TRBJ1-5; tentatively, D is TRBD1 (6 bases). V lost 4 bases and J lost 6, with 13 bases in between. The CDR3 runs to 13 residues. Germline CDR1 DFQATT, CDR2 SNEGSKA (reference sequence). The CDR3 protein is CSAIGGMSQPQHF. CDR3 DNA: TGCAGTGCTATAGGGGGGATGTCTCAGCCCCAGCATTTT.

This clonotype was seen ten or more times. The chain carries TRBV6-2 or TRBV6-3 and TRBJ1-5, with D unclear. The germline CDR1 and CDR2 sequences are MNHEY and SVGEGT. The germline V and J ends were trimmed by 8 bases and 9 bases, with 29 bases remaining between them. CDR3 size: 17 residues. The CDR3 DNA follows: TGTGCCAGCCCGTTGGGGTCCCAGAGTGATCAAGTGGGGCCCCAGCATTTT. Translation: CASPLGSQSDQVGPQHF.

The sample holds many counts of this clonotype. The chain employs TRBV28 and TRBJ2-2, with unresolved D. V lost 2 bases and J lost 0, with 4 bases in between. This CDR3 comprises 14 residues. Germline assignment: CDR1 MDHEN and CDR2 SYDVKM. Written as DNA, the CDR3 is TGTGCCAGCAGTTTACTACCGAACACCGGGGAGCTGTTTTTT. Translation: CASSLLPNTGELFF. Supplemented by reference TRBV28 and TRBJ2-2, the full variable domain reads DVKVTQSSRYLVKRTGEKVFLECVQDMDHENMFWYRQDPGLGLRLIYFSYDVKMKEKGDIPEGYSVSREKKERFSLILESASTNQTSMYLCASSLLPNTGELFFGEGSRLTVL.

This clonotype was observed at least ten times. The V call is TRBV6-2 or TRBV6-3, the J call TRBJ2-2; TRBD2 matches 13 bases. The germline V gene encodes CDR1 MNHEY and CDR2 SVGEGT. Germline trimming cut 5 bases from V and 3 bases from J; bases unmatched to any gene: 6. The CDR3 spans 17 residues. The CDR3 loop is CASSKRTSGRYTGELFF. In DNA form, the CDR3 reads TGTGCCAGCAGTAAACGGACTAGCGGGAGATACACCGGGGAGCTGTTTTTT.

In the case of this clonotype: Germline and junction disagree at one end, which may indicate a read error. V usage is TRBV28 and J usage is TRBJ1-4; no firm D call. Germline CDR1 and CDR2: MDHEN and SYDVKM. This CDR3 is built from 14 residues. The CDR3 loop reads CASSLDETKEKLFF. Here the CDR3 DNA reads TGTGCCAGCAGTTTGGACGAAACTAAAGAAAAACTGTTTTTT.

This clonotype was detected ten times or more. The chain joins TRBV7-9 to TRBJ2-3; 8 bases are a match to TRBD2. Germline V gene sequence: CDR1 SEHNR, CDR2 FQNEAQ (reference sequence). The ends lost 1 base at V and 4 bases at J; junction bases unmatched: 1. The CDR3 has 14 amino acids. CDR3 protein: CASSLGGLADTQYF. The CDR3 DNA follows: TGTGCCAGCAGCTTAGGGGGACTAGCAGATACGCAGTATTTT.

CDR3 nucleotides: TGTGCCAGCAGTGCCACTACACGACCCGGGGAGCTGTTTTTT. Translation: CASSATTRPGELFF. The chain uses TRBV6-5 and TRBJ2-2; no reliable D call. The germline gives CDR1 MNHEY, CDR2 SVGAGI. The CDR3 sequence is 14 residues long. Deletions cut 5 bases from V and 6 bases from J, with 13 bases between.

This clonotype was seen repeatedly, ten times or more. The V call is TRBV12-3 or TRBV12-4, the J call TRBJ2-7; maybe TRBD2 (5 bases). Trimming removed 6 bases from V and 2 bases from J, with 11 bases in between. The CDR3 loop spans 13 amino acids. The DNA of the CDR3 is TGTGCCAGCAGGAGGGATGGACCCTACGAGCAGTACTTC. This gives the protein CASRRDGPYEQYF.

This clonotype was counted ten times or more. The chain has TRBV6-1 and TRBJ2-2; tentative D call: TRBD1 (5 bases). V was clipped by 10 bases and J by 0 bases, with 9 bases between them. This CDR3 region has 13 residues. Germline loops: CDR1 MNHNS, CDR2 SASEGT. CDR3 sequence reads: CAIRVPNTGELFF. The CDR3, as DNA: TGTGCCATCAGGGTCCCGAACACCGGGGAGCTGTTTTTT.

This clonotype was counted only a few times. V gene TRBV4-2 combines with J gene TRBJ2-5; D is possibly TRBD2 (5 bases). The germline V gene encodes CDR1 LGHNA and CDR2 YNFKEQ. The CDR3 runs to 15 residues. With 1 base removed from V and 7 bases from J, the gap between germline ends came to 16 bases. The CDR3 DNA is TGTGCCAGCAGCCAAGTTACTAATGGTGGAGGGACCCAGTACTTC. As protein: CASSQVTNGGGTQYF.

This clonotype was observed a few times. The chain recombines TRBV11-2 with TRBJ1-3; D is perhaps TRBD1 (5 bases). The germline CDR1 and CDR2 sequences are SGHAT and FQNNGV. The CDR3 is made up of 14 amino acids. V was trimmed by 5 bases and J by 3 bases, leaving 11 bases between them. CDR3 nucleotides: TGTGCCAGCAGCCCGGGGGGGGGTGGAAACACCATATATTTT. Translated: CASSPGGGGNTIYF.

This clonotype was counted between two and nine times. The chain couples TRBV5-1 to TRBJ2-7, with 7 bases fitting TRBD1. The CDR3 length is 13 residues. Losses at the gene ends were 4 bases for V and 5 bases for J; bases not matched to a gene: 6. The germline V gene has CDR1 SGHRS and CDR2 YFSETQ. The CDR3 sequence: CASSQDRINEQYF. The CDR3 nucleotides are TGCGCCAGCAGCCAGGACAGGATCAACGAGCAGTACTTC.

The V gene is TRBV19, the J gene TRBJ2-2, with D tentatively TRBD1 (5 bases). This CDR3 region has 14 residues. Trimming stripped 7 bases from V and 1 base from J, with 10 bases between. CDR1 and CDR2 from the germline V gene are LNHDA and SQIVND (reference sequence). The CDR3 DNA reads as TGTGCCAGTAATCCGACAGAGAACACCGGGGAGCTGTTTTTT. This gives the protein CASNPTENTGELFF.

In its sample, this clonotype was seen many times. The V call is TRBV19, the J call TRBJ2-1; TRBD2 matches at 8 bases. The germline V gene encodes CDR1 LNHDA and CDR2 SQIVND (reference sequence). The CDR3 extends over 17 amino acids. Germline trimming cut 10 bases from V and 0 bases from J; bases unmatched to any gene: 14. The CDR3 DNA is TGTGCCACCTCCGCGTTAGCGGGACCGATCTCCTACAATGAGCAGTTCTTC. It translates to CATSALAGPISYNEQFF.

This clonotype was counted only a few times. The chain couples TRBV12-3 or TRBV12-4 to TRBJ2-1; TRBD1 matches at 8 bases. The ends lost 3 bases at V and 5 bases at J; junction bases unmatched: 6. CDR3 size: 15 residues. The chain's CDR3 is CASSFGQGADNEQFF. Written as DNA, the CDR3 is TGTGCCAGCAGTTTTGGCCAGGGGGCGGACAATGAGCAGTTCTTC.

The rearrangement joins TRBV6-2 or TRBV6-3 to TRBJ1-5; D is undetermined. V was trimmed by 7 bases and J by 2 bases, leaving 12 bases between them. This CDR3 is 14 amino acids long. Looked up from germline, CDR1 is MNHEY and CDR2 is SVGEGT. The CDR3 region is CASTNGNRNQPQHF. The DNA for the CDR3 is TGTGCCAGCACCAACGGGAATCGCAATCAGCCCCAGCATTTT.

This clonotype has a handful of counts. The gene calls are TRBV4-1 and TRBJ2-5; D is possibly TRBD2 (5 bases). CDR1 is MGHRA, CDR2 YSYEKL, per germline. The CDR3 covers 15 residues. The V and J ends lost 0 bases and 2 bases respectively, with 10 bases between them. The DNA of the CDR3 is TGCGCCAGCAGCCAAGATGGGAGTCAACAAGAGACCCAGTACTTC. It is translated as CASSQDGSQQETQYF.

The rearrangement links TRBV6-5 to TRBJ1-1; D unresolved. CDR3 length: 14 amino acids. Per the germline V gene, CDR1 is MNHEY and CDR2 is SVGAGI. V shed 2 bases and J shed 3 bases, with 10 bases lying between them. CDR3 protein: CASSYRTKYTEAFF. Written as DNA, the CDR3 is TGTGCCAGCAGTTACCGAACAAAGTACACTGAAGCTTTCTTT.

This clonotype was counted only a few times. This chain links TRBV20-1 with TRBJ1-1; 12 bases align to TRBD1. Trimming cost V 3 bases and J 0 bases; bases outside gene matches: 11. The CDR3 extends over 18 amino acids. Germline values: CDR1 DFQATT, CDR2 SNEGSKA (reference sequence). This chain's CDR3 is CSARGQGAPSFMNTEAFF. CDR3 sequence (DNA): TGCAGTGCTAGGGGACAGGGGGCTCCGTCCTTTATGAACACTGAAGCTTTCTTT.

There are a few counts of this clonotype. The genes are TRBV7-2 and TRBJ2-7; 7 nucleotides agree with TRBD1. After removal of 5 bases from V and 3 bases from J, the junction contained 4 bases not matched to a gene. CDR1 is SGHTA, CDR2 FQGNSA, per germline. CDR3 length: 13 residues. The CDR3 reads CASSKGQLYEQYF. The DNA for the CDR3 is TGTGCCAGCAGCAAGGGACAGCTCTACGAGCAGTACTTC.

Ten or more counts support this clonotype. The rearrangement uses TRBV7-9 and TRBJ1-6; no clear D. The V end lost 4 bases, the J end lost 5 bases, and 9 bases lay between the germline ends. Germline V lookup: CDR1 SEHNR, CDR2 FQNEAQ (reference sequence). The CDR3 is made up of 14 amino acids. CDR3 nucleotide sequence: TGTGCCAGCAGCTGGCAAGTGGATAATTCACCCCTCCACTTT. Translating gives CASSWQVDNSPLHF.

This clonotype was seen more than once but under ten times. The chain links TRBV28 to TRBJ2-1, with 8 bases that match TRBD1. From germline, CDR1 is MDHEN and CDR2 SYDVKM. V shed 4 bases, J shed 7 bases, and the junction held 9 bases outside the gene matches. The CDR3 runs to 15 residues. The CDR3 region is CASSSLRTGRNEQFF. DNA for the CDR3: TGTGCCAGCAGTTCACTACGGACAGGGAGGAATGAGCAGTTCTTC. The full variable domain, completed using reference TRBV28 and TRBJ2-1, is DVKVTQSSRYLVKRTGEKVFLECVQDMDHENMFWYRQDPGLGLRLIYFSYDVKMKEKGDIPEGYSVSREKKERFSLILESASTNQTSMYLCASSSLRTGRNEQFFGPGTRLTVL.